A single sample gave rise to the 8 T cell receptor beta chains below, sequenced in a study of resident and recirculating memory T cells in vitiligo. Sequencing used immunoSEQ multiplex PCR; TCRdb keeps in-frame clones, though not all of them. The data contain about 45,000 clones, 80% to 95% of them singletons. Sequenced sample: blood. The source is a male donor with vitiligo.

The chain employs TRBV5-1 and TRBJ2-2; unclear D gene. The germline V gene encodes CDR1 SGHRS and CDR2 YFSETQ. This CDR3 has 14 residues. Trimming removed 0 bases from V and 4 bases from J, with 7 bases in between. The CDR3 nucleotides read TGCGCCAGCAGCTTGGCAGTTTCCACCGGGGAGCTGTTTTTT. This translates into CASSLAVSTGELFF.

V gene TRBV5-1 combines with J gene TRBJ1-1; TRBD1 is a possible D gene (5 bases). This CDR3 is built from 15 residues. CDR1 is SGHRS and CDR2 is YFSETQ in the germline V gene. V was clipped by 4 bases and J by 2 bases, with 15 bases between them. The CDR3 is CASSLRGRHNTEAFF. CDR3 nucleotides: TGCGCCAGCAGCCTCCGGGGGAGGCACAACACTGAAGCTTTCTTT. The whole variable domain, filled in from reference TRBV5-1 and TRBJ1-1, reads KAGVTQTPRYLIKTRGQQVTLSCSPISGHRSVSWYQQTPGQGLQFLFEYFSETQRNKGNFPGRFSGRQFSNSRSEMNVSTLELGDSALYLCASSLRGRHNTEAFFGQGTRLTVV.

V usage is TRBV7-9 and J usage is TRBJ2-5; D uncertain. This CDR3 spans 11 amino acids. V lost 5 bases, J lost 10 bases, and 11 bases lay in between. Germline V gene data show CDR1 as SEHNR and CDR2 as FQNEAQ (reference sequence). The CDR3 bases are TGTGCCAGCAGCCTTCAAGCTAGCCAGTACTTC. It encodes CASSLQASQYF.

The chain carries TRBV6-5 and TRBJ2-6; tentative D call: TRBD1 (6 bases). The CDR3 consists of 16 residues. V gave up 4 bases and J gave up 2 bases, with 12 bases separating them. Germline V gene lookup returns CDR1 MNHEY and CDR2 SVGAGI. CDR3 sequence reads: CASSFTGLAGANVLTF. CDR3 bases: TGTGCCAGCAGTTTCACAGGGCTAGCTGGGGCCAACGTCCTGACTTTC.

The rearrangement uses TRBV2 and TRBJ1-2; D gene unclear. Trimming took 7 bases from V and 5 from J, leaving 20 bases between them. In germline, CDR1 is SNHLY, CDR2 FYNNEI. This CDR3 has 15 residues. The CDR3 loop is CASNRGGSPSYGYTF. CDR3 nucleotide sequence: TGTGCCAGCAATCGGGGAGGTTCACCCTCTTATGGCTACACCTTC.

This chain joins TRBV7-2 and TRBJ2-1; TRBD2 agrees at 10 bases. This CDR3 comprises 16 residues. The V and J ends lost 5 bases and 5 bases, in that order; junction bases with no gene match: 9. Germline V lookup: CDR1 SGHTA, CDR2 FQGNSA. CDR3 protein: CASSPQGTSGDNEQFF. The CDR3, as DNA: TGTGCCAGCAGCCCCCAGGGCACTAGCGGGGACAATGAGCAGTTCTTC.

This clone was recorded only once. The chain joins TRBV7-2 to TRBJ1-5; 7 bases match TRBD1. There are 14 residues in the CDR3. Germline assignment: CDR1 SGHTA and CDR2 FQGNSA. V shed 5 bases, J shed 0 bases, and the junction held 1 base outside the gene matches. CDR3 loop: CASSPGGSNQPQHF. As DNA, the CDR3 is TGTGCCAGCAGCCCAGGGGGTAGCAATCAGCCCCAGCATTTT.

The V call is TRBV6-6, the J call TRBJ1-2; weak D call: TRBD1 (5 bases). The germline V and J ends were trimmed by 2 bases and 8 bases, with 9 bases remaining between them. CDR3 length: 12 residues. The V gene's germline CDR1 is MNHNY and CDR2 SVGAGI (reference sequence). This chain's CDR3 is CASSYSGDGYTF. The CDR3 DNA sequence: TGTGCCAGCAGTTACAGCGGGGACGGCTACACCTTC.